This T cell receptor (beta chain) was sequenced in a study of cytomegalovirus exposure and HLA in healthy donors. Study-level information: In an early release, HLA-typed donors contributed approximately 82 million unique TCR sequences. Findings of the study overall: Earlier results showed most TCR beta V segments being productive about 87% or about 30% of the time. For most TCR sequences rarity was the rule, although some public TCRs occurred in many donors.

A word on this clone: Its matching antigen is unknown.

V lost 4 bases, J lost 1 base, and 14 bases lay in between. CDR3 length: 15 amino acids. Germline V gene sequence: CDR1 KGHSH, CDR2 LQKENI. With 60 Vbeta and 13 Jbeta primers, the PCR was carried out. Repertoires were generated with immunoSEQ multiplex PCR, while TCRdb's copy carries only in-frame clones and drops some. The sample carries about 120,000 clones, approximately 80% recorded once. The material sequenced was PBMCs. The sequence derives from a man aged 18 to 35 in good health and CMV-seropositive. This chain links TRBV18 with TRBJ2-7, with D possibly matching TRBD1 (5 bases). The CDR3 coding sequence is TGTGCCAGCTCACAGGGGCCACCAATTTCCTACGAGCAGTACTTC. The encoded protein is CASSQGPPISYEQYF.